A selection of T cell receptor beta chains follows, all from one sample in a study of beta chain features in type 1 diabetes. Clones were read by immunoSEQ multiplex PCR, and TCRdb kept only the in-frame ones, dropping some. The table lists a few hundred thousand clones, roughly 13% of them singletons, with roughly 0.015% in the top ten. Sample: naive CD4+ T cells from blood. The receptors were gathered from a woman aged 18-30 years with type 1 diabetes. Both conserved end residues are trimmed from each CDR3. Size is stated for part of the rows, as once, few or many counts, or as a class when the clone is expanded.

abundance: few; v_gene: TRBV5-5; j_gene: TRBJ2-6; CDR3aa: ASRQGAGANVLT
abundance: few; v_gene: TRBV30; j_gene: TRBJ1-5; CDR3aa: AWSVPEGPQH
abundance: -; v_gene: TRBV28; j_gene: TRBJ2-2; CDR3aa: ASSPPGSGELF
abundance: -; v_gene: TRBV28; j_gene: TRBJ2-5; CDR3aa: ASGQGAGETQY
abundance: -; v_gene: TRBV28; j_gene: TRBJ2-7; CDR3aa: ASSPLGQGGYEQY
abundance: -; v_gene: TRBV7-2; j_gene: TRBJ2-3; CDR3aa: ASSLAPAGPPSTDTQY
abundance: -; v_gene: TRBV6-1; j_gene: TRBJ2-1; CDR3aa: ASSDRSKLSYNEQF
abundance: few; v_gene: TRBV5-1; j_gene: TRBJ2-7; CDR3aa: ASSSQGQGYEQY
abundance: few; v_gene: TRBV14; j_gene: TRBJ1-1; CDR3aa: ASSQEAGTEAF
abundance: -; v_gene: TRBV10-3; j_gene: TRBJ2-1; CDR3aa: AITRDRGVSEQF
abundance: few; v_gene: TRBV27; j_gene: TRBJ2-1; CDR3aa: ASMVIAGGRYEQF
abundance: -; v_gene: TRBV4-1; j_gene: TRBJ1-4; CDR3aa: ASKRQGAVANEKLF
abundance: few; v_gene: TRBV28; j_gene: TRBJ2-2; CDR3aa: ASSLMSGPHTGELF
abundance: few; v_gene: TRBV4-1; j_gene: TRBJ2-1; CDR3aa: ASSQGLAGISYNEQF
abundance: -; v_gene: TRBV7-8; j_gene: TRBJ2-1; CDR3aa: ASSLALATSYNEQF
abundance: few; v_gene: TRBV18; j_gene: TRBJ2-6; CDR3aa: ASSQQGITSGANVLT